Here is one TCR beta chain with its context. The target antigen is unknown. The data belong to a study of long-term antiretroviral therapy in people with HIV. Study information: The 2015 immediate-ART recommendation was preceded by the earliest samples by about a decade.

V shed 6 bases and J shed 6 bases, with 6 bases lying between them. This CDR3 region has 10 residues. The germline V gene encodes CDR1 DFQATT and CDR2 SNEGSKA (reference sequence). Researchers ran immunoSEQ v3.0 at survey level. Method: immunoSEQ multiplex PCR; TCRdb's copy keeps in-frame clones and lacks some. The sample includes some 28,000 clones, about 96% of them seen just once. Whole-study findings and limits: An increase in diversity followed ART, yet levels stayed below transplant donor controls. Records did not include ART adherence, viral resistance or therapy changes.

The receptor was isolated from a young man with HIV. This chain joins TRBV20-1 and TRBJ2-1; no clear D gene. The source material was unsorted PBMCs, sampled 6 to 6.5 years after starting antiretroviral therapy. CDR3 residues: CSASPNEQFF. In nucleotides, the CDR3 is TGCAGTGCCTCCCCCAATGAGCAGTTCTTC.